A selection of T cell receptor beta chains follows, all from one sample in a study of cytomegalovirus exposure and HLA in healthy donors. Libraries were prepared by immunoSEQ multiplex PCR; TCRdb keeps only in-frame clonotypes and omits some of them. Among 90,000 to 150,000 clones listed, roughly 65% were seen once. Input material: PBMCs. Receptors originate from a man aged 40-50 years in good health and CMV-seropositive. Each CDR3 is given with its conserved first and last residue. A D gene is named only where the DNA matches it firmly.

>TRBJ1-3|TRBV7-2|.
CASSLYGSGNTIYF
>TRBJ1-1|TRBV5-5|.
CASSFGSGDTEAFF
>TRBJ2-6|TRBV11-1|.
CASGLSSGANVLTF
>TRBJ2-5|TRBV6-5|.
CASSFNHDLTKTQYF
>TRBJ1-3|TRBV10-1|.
CASRETGYDGNTIYF
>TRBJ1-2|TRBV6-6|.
CASSLNLRGEYGYTF
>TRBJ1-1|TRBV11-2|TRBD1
CASSPRQGGMNTEAFF
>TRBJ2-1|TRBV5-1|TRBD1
CASSLGQGYNEQFF
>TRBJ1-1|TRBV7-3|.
CASSLQGENTEAFF
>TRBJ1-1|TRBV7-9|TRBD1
CASSGQGMNTEAFF
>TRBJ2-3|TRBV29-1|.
CSVCRVKDTQYF
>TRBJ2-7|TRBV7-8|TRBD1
CASSPLTGAYEQYF
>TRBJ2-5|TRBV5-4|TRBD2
CASSLREGTGDQYF
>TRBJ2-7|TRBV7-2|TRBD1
CASSRDRDYEQYF
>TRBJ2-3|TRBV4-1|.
CASSQAGRGSTDTQYF
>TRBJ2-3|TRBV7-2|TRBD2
CASSLGTSGRPADTQYF
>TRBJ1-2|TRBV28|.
CASSRWSVGQRLAGYTF
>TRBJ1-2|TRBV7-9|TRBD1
CASSSTGVGYGYTF
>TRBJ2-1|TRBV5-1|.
CASSLRSSSYNEQFF
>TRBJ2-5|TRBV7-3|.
CASSLNGGGRETQYF
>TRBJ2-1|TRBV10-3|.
CAISESGSPDNEQFF
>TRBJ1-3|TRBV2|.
CASSTGDSGNTIYF
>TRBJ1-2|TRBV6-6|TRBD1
CASSRRDRVNYGYTF
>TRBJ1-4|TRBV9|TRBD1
CASSPLVGQRPKLFF
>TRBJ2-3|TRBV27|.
CASVTSGLDTDTQYF
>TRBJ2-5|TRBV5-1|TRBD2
CASSRRLAGSTAQYF
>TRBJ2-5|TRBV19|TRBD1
CASSQDRGETQYF
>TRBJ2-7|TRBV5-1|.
CASSLEAGPTYEQYF
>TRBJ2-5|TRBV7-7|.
CASSLASSGETQYF
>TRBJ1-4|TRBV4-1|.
CASSQTTAAPEKLFF
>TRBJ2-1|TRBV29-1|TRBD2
CSVVVVAGADNEQFF
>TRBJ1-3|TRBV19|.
CATQGLSGNTIYF
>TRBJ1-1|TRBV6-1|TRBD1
CASRLTGVTEAFF
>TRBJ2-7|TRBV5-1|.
CASSRDKAYEQYF
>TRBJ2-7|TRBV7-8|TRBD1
CASSLTDRVYEQYF
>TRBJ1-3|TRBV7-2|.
CASSLGYGEAGNTIYF
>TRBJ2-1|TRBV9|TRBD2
CASSAYSGRLYNEQFF
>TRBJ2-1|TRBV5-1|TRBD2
CASSWGLAGDSYNEQFF
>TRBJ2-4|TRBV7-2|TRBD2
CASSLGLAAWNIQYF
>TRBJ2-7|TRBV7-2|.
CASRPSGSNSYEQYF
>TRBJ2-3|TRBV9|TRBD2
CASSVMAGGQSDTQYF
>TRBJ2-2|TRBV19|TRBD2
CASNAGEMNTGELFF
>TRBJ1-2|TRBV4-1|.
CASSQGVAGDGYTF
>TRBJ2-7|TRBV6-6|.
CASRVQNEQYF
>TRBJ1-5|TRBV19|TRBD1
CASTLGQGSQPQHF
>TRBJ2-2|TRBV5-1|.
CASSLSGVEELFF